Below are 25 T cell receptor beta chains sequenced from a single sample in a study of T-cell reconstitution after alpha-beta-depleted transplantation in children. As it was prepared, the TCRbeta library received unique molecular identifiers. TCRdb re-called the PCR reads through MiXCR, storing one row per CDR3 protein. Of about 500,000 distinct CDR3 sequences listed, less than 35% were seen once; the top ten hold roughly 2.5%. The sample in question was PBMCs from the stem cell graft donor, obtained from the stem cell graft. The receptors come from a human donor who donated a stem cell graft to a child with aplastic anemia.

In its sample, this clonotype was seen a few times. This chain uses TRBV4-3 with TRBJ2-1; no reliable D call. The V end was cut by 3 bases, the J end by 0 bases, with 12 bases between. CDR1 and CDR2 (germline): LGHNA, YSLEER. This CDR3 comprises 16 residues. The CDR3 DNA follows: TGCGCCAGCAGCCACCCCGGCTGGAGCTCCTACAATGAGCAGTTCTTC. This sequence encodes CASSHPGWSSYNEQFF.

This chain joins TRBV7-3 and TRBJ2-1, with a tentative D call TRBD1 (6 bases). CDR3 size: 15 residues. Germline V gene data show CDR1 as SGHTA and CDR2 as FQGTGA. V gave up 1 base and J gave up 10 bases, with 17 bases separating them. CDR3 DNA: TGTGCCAGCAGCTTAAAACAGGGACAACAATGGGAGCAGTTCTTC. It specifies CASSLKQGQQWEQFF.

This clonotype has just a few counts. The chain links TRBV12-3 or TRBV12-4 to TRBJ2-1; D is ambiguous. The CDR3 consists of 12 residues. V was trimmed by 1 base and J by 9 bases, leaving 7 bases between them. CDR3 residues: CASSLGQIEQFF. The CDR3 DNA reads as TGTGCCAGCAGTTTAGGACAAATTGAGCAGTTCTTC.

V is TRBV7-2 and J is TRBJ2-7, with 10 bases lining up with TRBD2. Germline V gene data show CDR1 as SGHTA and CDR2 as FQGNSA. The CDR3 has 15 residues. The J segment lost 3 bases and the V segment lost 3 bases, leaving 5 bases of the junction unmatched. The CDR3 protein is CASSFASGRYYEQYF. CDR3 nucleotide sequence: TGTGCCAGCAGCTTCGCTAGCGGGAGATACTACGAGCAGTACTTC.

This clonotype has more than one count but fewer than ten. The chain joins TRBV29-1 to TRBJ1-5, with a weak D call TRBD1 (6 bases). CDR3 size: 14 residues. Per germline, CDR1 SQVTM and CDR2 ANQGSEA. Trimming cost V 6 bases and J 3 bases, with 15 bases left between them. Here the CDR3 reads CSVAPTGSNQPQHF. Written as DNA, the CDR3 is TGCAGCGTCGCACCGACAGGTTCCAATCAGCCCCAGCATTTT.

This clonotype occurred a few times. This rearrangement joins TRBV5-1 to TRBJ2-2; 7 bases align to TRBD2. The V gene's germline CDR1 is SGHRS and CDR2 YFSETQ. With 0 bases clipped from V and 6 bases from J, the junction kept 8 bases outside the gene matches. CDR3 size: 16 residues. The CDR3 DNA reads as TGCGCCAGCAGCTTGGCCCGGACTAGAGGAGCCGGGGAGCTGTTTTTT. Translation gives CASSLARTRGAGELFF.

The chain joins TRBV25-1 to TRBJ1-4, with D possibly matching TRBD1 (5 bases). The V end lost 4 bases, the J end lost 7 bases, and 10 bases lay between the germline ends. This CDR3 has 13 amino acids. The germline V gene has CDR1 MGHDK and CDR2 SYGVNS. CDR3 DNA: TGTGCCAGCAGTGGCGCAGGGAGTGAAAAACTGTTTTTT. Its protein is CASSGAGSEKLFF. The full variable domain, completed using reference TRBV25-1 and TRBJ1-4, is EADIYQTPRYLVIGTGKKITLECSQTMGHDKMYWYQQDPGMELHLIHYSYGVNSTEKGDLSSESTVSRIRTEHFPLTLESARPSHTSQYLCASSGAGSEKLFFGSGTQLSVL.

A few counts support this clonotype. The V call is TRBV5-6, the J call TRBJ2-1; TRBD2 might be the D (6 bases). The CDR3 has 13 amino acids. Germline V CDR1 and CDR2: SGHDT, YYEEEE. V was pared by 4 bases and J by 6 bases, with 11 bases between. As DNA, the CDR3 is TGTGCCAGCAGCCAGGGACTTAGCAATGAGCAGTTCTTC. This translates into CASSQGLSNEQFF.

This clonotype was detected only a few times. The chain employs TRBV6-2 or TRBV6-3 and TRBJ1-5, with D possibly TRBD1 on 6 matching bases. V shed 0 bases and J shed 5 bases, with 11 bases lying between them. Looked up from germline, CDR1 is MNHEY and CDR2 is SVGEGT. The CDR3 runs 15 residues. The CDR3 region has the DNA TGTGCCAGCAGTTACTCCTCAGGGGCTCATCAGCCCCAGCATTTT. Amino acids: CASSYSSGAHQPQHF.

This clonotype was observed a handful of times. The chain employs TRBV6-1 and TRBJ2-1; 10 bases map to TRBD2. The V gene end was trimmed by 8 bases and the J gene end by 4 bases; junction bases not matched to a gene: 2. The CDR3 is 13 amino acids. In germline, CDR1 is MNHNS, CDR2 SASEGT. DNA for the CDR3: TGTGCCAGCTTAGCGGGAGGATACAATGAGCAGTTCTTC. Its translation: CASLAGGYNEQFF.

The chain has TRBV6-2 or TRBV6-3 and TRBJ2-1; 13 bases align to TRBD2. Germline-derived CDR1 and CDR2 are MNHEY and SVGEGT. Trimming cost V 5 bases and J 6 bases; bases outside gene matches: 7. This CDR3 comprises 16 residues. In DNA, the CDR3 is TGTGCCAGCAGTCCCCTGGGACTAGCGGGATCCAATGAGCAGTTCTTC. Translating it yields CASSPLGLAGSNEQFF.

The CDR3 region is CASSTGTDFYGYTF. CDR3 nucleotides: TGTGCCAGCAGTACCGGGACAGACTTCTATGGCTACACCTTC. The rearrangement joins TRBV6-2 or TRBV6-3 to TRBJ1-2; TRBD1 matches 7 bases. Per the germline V gene, CDR1 is MNHEY and CDR2 is SVGEGT. V was pared by 5 bases and J by 4 bases, with 7 bases of the junction left unmatched. CDR3 length equals 14 residues.

V is TRBV4-3 and J is TRBJ1-2, with D uncertain. Germline CDR1 LGHNA, CDR2 YSLEER. The CDR3 is 15 amino acids. V lost 0 bases to trimming and J lost 3 bases, with 11 bases between them. CDR3 sequence (DNA): TGCGCCAGCAGCCAAGATCGGGAGATTGACTATGGCTACACCTTC. This gives the protein CASSQDREIDYGYTF.

The rearrangement joins TRBV7-2 to TRBJ1-2; 8 bases match TRBD1. CDR3 size: 14 residues. V shed 5 bases, J shed 8 bases, and the junction held 10 bases outside the gene matches. Germline CDR1 and CDR2: SGHTA and FQGNSA. CDR3 residues: CASSEDRVSRGYTF. CDR3 nucleotides: TGTGCCAGCAGCGAGGACAGGGTATCTCGCGGCTACACCTTC.

This sequence joins TRBV29-1 and TRBJ2-7, with D tentatively TRBD1 or TRBD2 (6 bases each). The CDR3 covers 13 residues. V gave up 0 bases and J gave up 4 bases, with 10 bases separating them. Germline CDR1 reads SQVTM; CDR2 reads ANQGSEA. CDR3 DNA: TGCAGCGTTGAAGATCGGAGGGGGTACGAGCAGTACTTC. It translates to CSVEDRRGYEQYF.

The J gene is TRBJ1-1, the V gene TRBV7-2, with D possibly matching TRBD1 (6 bases). CDR3 size: 14 residues. V was cut by 4 bases and J by 4 bases, with 13 bases left in between. Germline V CDR1 and CDR2: SGHTA, FQGNSA. CDR3 in DNA: TGTGCCAGCAGCTCAGGGGCCGGGGGCACTGAAGCTTTCTTT. The encoded protein is CASSSGAGGTEAFF.

The table lists this clonotype with a few counts. J is TRBJ1-2 and V is TRBV6-5; no clear D gene. Germline-derived CDR1 and CDR2 are MNHEY and SVGAGI. The CDR3 runs 14 residues. V was clipped by 2 bases and J by 2 bases, with 9 bases between them. CDR3: CASSYHSRNYGYTF. The CDR3 bases are TGTGCCAGCAGTTACCACAGCAGGAACTATGGCTACACCTTC.

This clonotype was detected only a few times. The chain links TRBV11-3 to TRBJ2-1; TRBD2 might be the D (6 bases). V dropped 1 base and J dropped 2 bases, with 15 bases sitting between them. There are 17 residues in the CDR3. The germline gives CDR1 SGHNT, CDR2 YENEEA. DNA of the CDR3: TGTGCCAGCAGCTTAGGAGGGGTGGGACTTACCTACAATGAGCAGTTCTTC. This codes for CASSLGGVGLTYNEQFF.

The rearrangement links TRBV18 to TRBJ2-7; D uncertain. Trimming took 2 bases from V and 7 from J, leaving 12 bases between them. CDR1 KGHSH and CDR2 LQKENI come from the germline V gene. The CDR3 is 13 residues long. DNA for the CDR3: TGTGCCAGCTCACCAATCCGCGAAGGAGAGCAGTACTTC. It is translated as CASSPIREGEQYF.

This clonotype has more than one count but fewer than ten. The chain uses TRBV6-5 and TRBJ1-2; TRBD1 agrees at 8 bases. Germline loops: CDR1 MNHEY, CDR2 SVGAGI. The CDR3 contains 15 residues. V trimming: 0 bases; J trimming: 6 bases; junction bases outside the gene matches: 6. CDR3 nucleotide sequence: TGTGCCAGCAGTTACTCTTACAGGGGGGAGGATGGCTACACCTTC. Amino acids: CASSYSYRGEDGYTF.

In nucleotides, the CDR3 is TGTGCCAGCAGTTTAGATTACCCTCTTGCGGACACTGAAGCTTTCTTT. It codes for CASSLDYPLADTEAFF. The chain couples TRBV12-3 or TRBV12-4 to TRBJ1-1, with D hard to call. Trimming pared 1 base from V and 3 bases from J, leaving 15 bases between. The CDR3 runs 16 residues.

This sequence joins TRBV7-6 and TRBJ2-3; 10 bases agree with TRBD1. In germline, CDR1 is SGHVS, CDR2 FNYEAQ. J gave up 4 bases and V 6 bases, and 4 bases lay outside the gene matches. The CDR3 has 14 amino acids. CDR3 residues: CASRPGQGPDTQYF. The CDR3 DNA follows: TGTGCCAGCAGGCCGGGACAGGGGCCAGATACGCAGTATTTT.

A few counts support this clonotype. This chain links TRBV29-1 with TRBJ1-2; a possible D gene is TRBD1 (6 bases). V shed 6 bases and J shed 1 base, with 12 bases lying between them. The germline V gene encodes CDR1 SQVTM and CDR2 ANQGSEA. The CDR3 consists of 13 residues. This CDR3 reads CSVGQKSNYGYTF. CDR3 nucleotides: TGCAGCGTCGGACAGAAGAGTAACTATGGCTACACCTTC.

In DNA form, the CDR3 reads TGTGCCAGCAGTGCCCGGGTTACCACGCTAGCCAAAAACATTCAGTACTTC. It translates to CASSARVTTLAKNIQYF. The V call is TRBV6-2 or TRBV6-3, the J call TRBJ2-4; the D is unclear. The CDR3 runs to 17 residues. Trimming removed 5 bases at V and 0 bases at J, with 17 bases between. The germline V gene has CDR1 MNHEY and CDR2 SVGEGT.

The V and J genes are TRBV24-1 and TRBJ2-1; weak D call: TRBD2 (5 bases). The CDR3 runs to 15 residues. V gave up 0 bases and J gave up 6 bases, with 11 bases separating them. The V gene's germline CDR1 is KGHDR and CDR2 SFDVKD. CDR3 residues: CATSDLGLAPNEQFF. As DNA, the CDR3 is TGTGCCACCAGTGATTTGGGGCTAGCTCCCAATGAGCAGTTCTTC.